One and the same sample provided the 4 T cell receptor beta chains below, sequenced in a study of control samples from healthy donors and cancer patients (dated by TCRdb to the early 2020s). The library was made by the immunoSEQ multiplex PCR assay. TCRdb re-hosts the immuneACCESS table, in-frame sequences only. Its copies lack some clones; in the studies checked, an unresolved V gene accounts for under half of them, and the cause for the rest is not known. This sample is represented by over 100,000 clones; around 93% of them were singletons. The leading ten clones occupy about 2.2% of the sample. The specimen sequenced was blood. The receptors stem from a woman between 45 and 60 years old in good health.

The chain combines TRBV11-3 with TRBJ2-2; D unclear. The V gene's germline CDR1 is SGHNT and CDR2 YENEEA. Trimming stripped 3 bases from V and 6 bases from J, with 5 bases between. CDR3 length: 12 residues. CDR3 nucleotide sequence: TGTGCCAGCAGCTTTAGGTCCGGGGAGCTGTTTTTT. Its translation: CASSFRSGELFF.

The chain has TRBV19 and TRBJ1-3; no definite D call. Germline V gives CDR1 LNHDA, CDR2 SQIVND (reference sequence). There are 16 residues in the CDR3. Trimming took 6 bases from V and 0 from J, leaving 15 bases between them. The CDR3 region has the DNA TGTGCCAGTAGCCCTCGAGGATTAAGCTCTGGAAACACCATATATTTT. It specifies CASSPRGLSSGNTIYF.

The J gene is TRBJ2-3, the V gene TRBV30; 10 nucleotides agree with TRBD2. The CDR3 consists of 15 residues. J gave up 3 bases and V 2 bases, and 5 bases lay outside the gene matches. From germline, CDR1 is GTSNPN and CDR2 SVGIG (reference sequence). The CDR3 is CAWSPSGRVTDTQYF. Written as DNA, the CDR3 is TGTGCCTGGAGTCCGAGCGGGAGGGTAACAGATACGCAGTATTTT.

CDR3 region: CASSWTSGSTDTQYF. CDR3 nucleotide sequence: TGCGCCAGCAGTTGGACTAGCGGGAGCACAGATACGCAGTATTTT. The rearrangement links TRBV5-1 to TRBJ2-3; TRBD2 matches 11 bases. Unmatched junction bases numbered 2, after V lost 5 bases and J lost 0 bases. This CDR3 spans 15 amino acids. Looked up from germline, CDR1 is SGHRS and CDR2 is YFSETQ.